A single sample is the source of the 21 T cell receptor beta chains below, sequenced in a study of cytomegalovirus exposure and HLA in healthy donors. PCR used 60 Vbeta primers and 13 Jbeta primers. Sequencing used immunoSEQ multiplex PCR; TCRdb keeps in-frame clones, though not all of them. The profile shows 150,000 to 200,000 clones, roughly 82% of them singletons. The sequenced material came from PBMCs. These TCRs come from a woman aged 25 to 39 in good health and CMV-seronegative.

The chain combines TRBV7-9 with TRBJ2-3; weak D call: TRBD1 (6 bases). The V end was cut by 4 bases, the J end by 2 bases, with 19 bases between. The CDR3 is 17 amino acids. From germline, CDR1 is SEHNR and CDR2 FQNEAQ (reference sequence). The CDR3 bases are TGTGCCAGCAGCTCCTCGCGGACAGATATTTACACAGATACGCAGTATTTT. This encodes CASSSSRTDIYTDTQYF.

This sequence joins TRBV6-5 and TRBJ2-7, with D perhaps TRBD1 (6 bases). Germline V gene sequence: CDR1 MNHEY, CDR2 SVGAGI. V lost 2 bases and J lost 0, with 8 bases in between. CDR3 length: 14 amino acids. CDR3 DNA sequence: TGTGCCAGCAGTTACCGACAGGACTCCTACGAGCAGTACTTC. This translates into CASSYRQDSYEQYF.

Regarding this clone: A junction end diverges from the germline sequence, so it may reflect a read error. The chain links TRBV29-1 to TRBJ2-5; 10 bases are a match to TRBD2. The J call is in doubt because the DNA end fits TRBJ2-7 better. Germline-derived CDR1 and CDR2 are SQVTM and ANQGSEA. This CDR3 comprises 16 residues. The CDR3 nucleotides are TGCAGCGTGGAAGGTTCAGCGGGAGGGCCTATAGGCGAGCAGTACTTC. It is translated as CSVEGSAGGPIGEQYF.

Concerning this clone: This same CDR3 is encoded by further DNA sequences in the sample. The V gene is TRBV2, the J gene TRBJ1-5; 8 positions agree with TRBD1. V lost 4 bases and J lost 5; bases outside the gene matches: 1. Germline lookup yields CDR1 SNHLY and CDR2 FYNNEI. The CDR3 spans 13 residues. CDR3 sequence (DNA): TGTGCCAGCAGTGCGGACAGGGATCAGCCCCAGCATTTT. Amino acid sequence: CASSADRDQPQHF. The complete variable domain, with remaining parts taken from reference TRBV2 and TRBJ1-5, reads EPEVTQTPSHQVTQMGQEVILRCVPISNHLYFYWYRQILGQKVEFLVSFYNNEISEKSEIFDDQFSVERPDGSNFTLKIRSTKLEDSAMYFCASSADRDQPQHFGDGTRLSIL.

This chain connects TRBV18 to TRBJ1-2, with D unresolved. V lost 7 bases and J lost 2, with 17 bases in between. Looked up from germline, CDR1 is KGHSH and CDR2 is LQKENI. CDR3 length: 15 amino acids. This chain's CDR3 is CASYKTTGKNYGYTF. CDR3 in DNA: TGTGCCAGCTACAAGACGACGGGGAAGAACTATGGCTACACCTTC.

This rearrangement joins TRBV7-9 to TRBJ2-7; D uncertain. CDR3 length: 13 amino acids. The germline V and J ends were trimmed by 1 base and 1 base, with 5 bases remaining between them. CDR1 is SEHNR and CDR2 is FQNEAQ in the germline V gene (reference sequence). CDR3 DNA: TGTGCCAGCAGCTTAGTAGAATCCTACGAGCAGTACTTC. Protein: CASSLVESYEQYF. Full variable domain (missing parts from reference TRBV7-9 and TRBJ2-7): DTGVSQNPRHKITKRGQNVTFRCDPISEHNRLYWYRQTLGQGPEFLTYFQNEAQLEKSRLLSDRFSAERPKGSFSTLEIQRTEQGDSAMYLCASSLVESYEQYFGPGTRLTVT.

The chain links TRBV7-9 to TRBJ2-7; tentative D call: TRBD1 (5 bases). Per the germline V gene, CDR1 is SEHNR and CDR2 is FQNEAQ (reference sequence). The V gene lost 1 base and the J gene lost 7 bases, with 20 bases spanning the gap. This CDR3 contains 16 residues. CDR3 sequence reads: CASSLDGVGRGREQYF. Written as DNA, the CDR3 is TGTGCCAGCAGCTTAGATGGAGTGGGAAGGGGTCGGGAGCAGTACTTC. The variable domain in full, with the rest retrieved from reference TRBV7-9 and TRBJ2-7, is DTGVSQNPRHKITKRGQNVTFRCDPISEHNRLYWYRQTLGQGPEFLTYFQNEAQLEKSRLLSDRFSAERPKGSFSTLEIQRTEQGDSAMYLCASSLDGVGRGREQYFGPGTRLTVT.

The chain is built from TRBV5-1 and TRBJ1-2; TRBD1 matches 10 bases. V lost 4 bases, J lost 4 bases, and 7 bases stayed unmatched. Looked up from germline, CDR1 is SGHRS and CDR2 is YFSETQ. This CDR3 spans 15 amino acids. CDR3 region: CASSPDRGASYGYTF. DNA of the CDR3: TGCGCCAGCAGCCCGGACAGGGGGGCCTCCTATGGCTACACCTTC.

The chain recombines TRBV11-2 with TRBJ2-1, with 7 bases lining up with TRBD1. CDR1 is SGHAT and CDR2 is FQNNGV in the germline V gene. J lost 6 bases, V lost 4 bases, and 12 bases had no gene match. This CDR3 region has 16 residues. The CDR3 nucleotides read TGTGCCAGCAGCTCGTACGGGACAGTTTCTAGCAATGAGCAGTTCTTC. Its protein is CASSSYGTVSSNEQFF.

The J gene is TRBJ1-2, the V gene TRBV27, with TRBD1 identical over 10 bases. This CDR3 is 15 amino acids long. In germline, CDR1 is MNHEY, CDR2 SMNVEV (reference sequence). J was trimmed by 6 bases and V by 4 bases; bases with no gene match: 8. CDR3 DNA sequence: TGTGCCAGCAGTTGGGGACAGGGGAGGGGCGATGGCTACACCTTC. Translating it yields CASSWGQGRGDGYTF.

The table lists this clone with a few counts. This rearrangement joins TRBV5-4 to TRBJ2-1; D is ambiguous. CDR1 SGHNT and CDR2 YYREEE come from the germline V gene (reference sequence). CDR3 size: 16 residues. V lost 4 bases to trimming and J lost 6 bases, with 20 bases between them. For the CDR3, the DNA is TGTGCCAGCAGCCTGGGGTCTAGTAGACCCATCAATGAGCAGTTCTTC. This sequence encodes CASSLGSSRPINEQFF.

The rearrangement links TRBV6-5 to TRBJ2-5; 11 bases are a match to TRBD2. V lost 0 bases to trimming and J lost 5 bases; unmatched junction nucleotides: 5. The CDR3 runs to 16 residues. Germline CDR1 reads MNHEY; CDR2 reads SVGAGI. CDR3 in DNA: TGTGCCAGCAGTTACTCGGCTAGCGGGGGGTGGGAGACCCAGTACTTC. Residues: CASSYSASGGWETQYF.

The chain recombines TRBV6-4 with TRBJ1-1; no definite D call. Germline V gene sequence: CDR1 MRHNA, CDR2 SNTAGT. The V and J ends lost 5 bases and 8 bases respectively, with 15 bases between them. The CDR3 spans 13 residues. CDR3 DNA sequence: TGTGCCAGCAGTCTAGAGGAGGGCTCCGAAGCTTTCTTT. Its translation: CASSLEEGSEAFF.

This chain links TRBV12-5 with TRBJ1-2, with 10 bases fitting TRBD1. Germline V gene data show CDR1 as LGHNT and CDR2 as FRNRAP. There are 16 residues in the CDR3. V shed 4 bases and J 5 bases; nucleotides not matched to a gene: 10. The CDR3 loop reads CASGSQTGQGYYGYTF. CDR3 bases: TGTGCTAGTGGTTCCCAGACGGGACAGGGGTATTATGGCTACACCTTC.

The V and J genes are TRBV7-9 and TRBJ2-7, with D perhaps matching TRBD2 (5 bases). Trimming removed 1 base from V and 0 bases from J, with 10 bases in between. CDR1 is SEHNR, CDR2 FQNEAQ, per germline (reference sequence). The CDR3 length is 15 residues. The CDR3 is CASSLVGVSSYEQYF. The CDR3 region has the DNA TGTGCCAGCAGCTTAGTGGGAGTTAGCTCCTACGAGCAGTACTTC.

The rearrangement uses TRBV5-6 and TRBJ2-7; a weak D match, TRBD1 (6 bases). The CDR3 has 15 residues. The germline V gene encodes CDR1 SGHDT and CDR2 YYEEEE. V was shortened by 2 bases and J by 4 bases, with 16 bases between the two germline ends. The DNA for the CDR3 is TGTGCCAGCAGCTTATACAGGGATGGATCTTACGAGCAGTACTTC. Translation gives CASSLYRDGSYEQYF.

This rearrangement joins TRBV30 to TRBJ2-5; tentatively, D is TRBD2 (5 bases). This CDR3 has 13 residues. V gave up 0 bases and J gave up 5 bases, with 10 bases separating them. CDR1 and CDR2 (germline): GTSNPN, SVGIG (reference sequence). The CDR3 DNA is TGTGCCTGGAGTGTAACCGGGGTTGAGACCCAGTACTTC. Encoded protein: CAWSVTGVETQYF.

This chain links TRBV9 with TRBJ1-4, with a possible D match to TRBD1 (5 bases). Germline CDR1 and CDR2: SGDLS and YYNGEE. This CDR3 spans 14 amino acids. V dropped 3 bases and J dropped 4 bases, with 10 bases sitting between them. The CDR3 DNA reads TGTGCCAGCAGCGAAAACAGGTTTAATGAAAAACTGTTTTTT. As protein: CASSENRFNEKLFF.

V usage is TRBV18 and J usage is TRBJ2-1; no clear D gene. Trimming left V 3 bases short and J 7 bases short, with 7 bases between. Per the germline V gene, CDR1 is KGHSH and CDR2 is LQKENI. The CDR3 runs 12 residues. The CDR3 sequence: CASSPPLNEQFF. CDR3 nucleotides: TGTGCCAGCTCACCTCCCCTAAATGAGCAGTTCTTC.

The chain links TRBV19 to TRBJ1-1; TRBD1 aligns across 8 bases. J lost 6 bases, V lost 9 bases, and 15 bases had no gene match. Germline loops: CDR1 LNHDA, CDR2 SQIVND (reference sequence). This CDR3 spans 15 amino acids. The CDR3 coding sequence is TGTGCCAGCTCTGGGGCAGGGGGCATCTGGGCTGAAGCTTTCTTT. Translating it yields CASSGAGGIWAEAFF.

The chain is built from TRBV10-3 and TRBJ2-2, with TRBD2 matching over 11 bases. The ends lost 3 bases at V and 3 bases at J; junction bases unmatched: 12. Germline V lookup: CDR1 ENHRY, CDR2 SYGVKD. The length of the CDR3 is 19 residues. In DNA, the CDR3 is TGTGCCATCAGTGAAGTCGAAATAGCGGGAGGGTCAGACACCGGGGAGCTGTTTTTT. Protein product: CAISEVEIAGGSDTGELFF.